This T cell receptor beta chain was captured in a study of blood T cells in healthy people across ages. Findings and caveats of the study: Greater diversity and more naive CD4+ cells were seen in long-lived donors than in aged donors. Per million T cells, TCR beta diversity dropped roughly linearly as age increased.

Germline CDR1 and CDR2: SNHLY and FYNNEI. Trimming left V 4 bases short and J 5 bases short, with 15 bases between. This CDR3 comprises 14 residues. A word on this clonotype: Its antigen remains unknown.

A second PCR, run for roughly 6 to 11 cycles, used a sample-barcoded 5' primer plus a J-beta primer mix. Each cDNA molecule carried a tag from a template-switch adaptor that contained 12 random nucleotides. Each CDR3 protein is one row after TCRdb ran MiXCR on the 5' RACE reads. The sample records some 1.6 million distinct CDR3 sequences, about 31% being singletons. The rearrangement uses TRBV2 and TRBJ2-7, with TRBD2 as a possible D gene (5 bases). Source material: blood. The clonotype comes from a woman aged 30 to 39 in good health. DNA of the CDR3: TGTGCCAGCAGTGGAGGACTCAACCCCCACGAGCAGTACTTC. This encodes CASSGGLNPHEQYF.